This T cell receptor beta chain was captured in a study of identical twins' blood T cells. Background on the study: Around 46 million reads covered about 6 alpha-chain and about 6 beta-chain libraries. Study outcomes and limitations: Each donor's most abundant TCRbeta clonotypes shared more CDR3 sequences with her twin than unrelated donors. Twin repertoire similarity may partly reflect shared environment. Twins shared about as many clonotypes as their cloneset sizes predicted.

Comments on this clonotype: The antigen is unknown.

The CDR3 is 16 residues long. Germline CDR1 reads SGHDT; CDR2 reads YYEEEE. J lost 3 bases, V lost 2 bases, and 11 bases had no gene match. TCRdb re-derived calls from the 5' RACE reads in MiXCR, one entry per CDR3 protein. The sample holds hundreds of thousands of distinct CDR3 sequences, roughly 27% seen once. This rearrangement joins TRBV5-6 to TRBJ2-7; 7 nucleotides match TRBD2. This receptor was identified in a woman aged 18-49 years in good health. Sequenced input: PBMCs. CDR3 amino acids: CASSFQRGLINYEQYF. CDR3 sequence (DNA): TGTGCCAGCAGCTTCCAGCGGGGTCTCATTAACTACGAGCAGTACTTC.